This T cell receptor (beta chain) was observed in a study of blood T cell repertoires in COVID-19. About the study: Acute and convalescent COVID-19 samples came from the United States, Italy and Spain. The analysed material was cDNA or gDNA that came from T cells, B-cell-depleted T cells, or PBMCs.

Germline trimming cut 2 bases from V and 4 bases from J; bases unmatched to any gene: 1. The CDR3 covers 13 residues. CDR1 and CDR2 from the germline V gene are MNHEY and SVGAGI. Source study methods: Estimation of nucleated cell counts was performed using reference gene primer amplification. The protocol was immunoSEQ multiplex PCR, while the TCRdb copy is restricted to in-frame clones and leaves out a portion. The V and J calls and the clone size are those of that table, but D and trimming were determined from the DNA. In the table there are roughly 300,000 clones, around 90% of which are singletons.

The clonotype comes from a man aged 18-30 years with active or convalescent COVID-19. The chain joins TRBV6-5 to TRBJ2-7, with TRBD2 matching over 8 bases. Sequenced input: peripheral blood. DNA of the CDR3: TGTGCCAGCAGTTACGCGGGGGGATACGAGCAGTACTTC. Translated: CASSYAGGYEQYF.